This T cell receptor beta chain was retrieved from a study of blood T cell repertoires in COVID-19. Study-level information: Sites in the United States, Italy and Spain provided acute and convalescent COVID-19 samples. PBMCs, B-cell-depleted T cells, or T cells were the source of the cDNA or gDNA that made up the material.

Germline CDR1 and CDR2: LNHDA and SQIVND (reference sequence). The CDR3 is 16 residues long. The V segment lost 8 bases and the J segment 1 base; nucleotides outside the gene matches: 9. Original methodology: Amplification from reference gene primers served as the basis for estimated nucleated cell counts. The assay was immunoSEQ multiplex PCR, and TCRdb's table has in-frame clones only and misses some. V and J calls and clone size follow that table, whereas D and trimming were derived from the DNA. The sample lists some 260,000 clones, roughly four fifths occurring once. This rearrangement joins TRBV19 to TRBJ1-5; TRBD1 agrees at 9 bases. Sequenced sample: peripheral blood. The clonotype was recovered from an elderly man with acute or convalescent COVID-19. CDR3 bases: TGTGCCAGTCGAAGGGGGACAGGGAAGAGCAATCAGCCCCAGCATTTT. This codes for CASRRGTGKSNQPQHF. Together with reference TRBV19 and TRBJ1-5, the CDR3 gives the full variable domain: DGGITQSPKYLFRKEGQNVTLSCEQNLNHDAMYWYRQDPGQGLRLIYYSQIVNDFQKGDIAEGYSVSREKKESFPLTVTSAQKNPTAFYLCASRRGTGKSNQPQHFGDGTRLSIL.